This T cell receptor beta chain stems from a study of breast tumors, draining lymph nodes, adjacent tissues. Study observations and caveats: Compared with basal-like, luminal-like tumors shared significantly more repertoire with nontumor tissue. Data only fit, rather than demonstrated, lymph node origin of most tumor T cells.

The V segment lost 1 base and the J segment 6 bases; nucleotides outside the gene matches: 7. The CDR3 covers 18 residues. Germline loops: CDR1 SGHTA, CDR2 FQGNSA. In TCRdb, the multiplex PCR reads were re-called with MiXCR into one record per CDR3 protein. The repertoire includes about 180,000 distinct CDR3 sequences, around a third of them detected once, and 3.5% to 4.5% sits in the top ten. Axillary draining lymph nodes of breast cancer patients supplied the node samples. The sample holds many counts of this clonotype. Its specificity is unknown. This rearrangement joins TRBV7-2 to TRBJ2-1; TRBD2 agrees at 15 bases. This TCR was recovered from a female donor with breast cancer. Some clones in this sample may be carry-over from other donors' samples. Source material: axillary lymph node tissue. For the CDR3, the DNA is TGTGCCAGCAGCTTAGATGGACTAGCGGGGGGGCGATTCAATGAGCAGTTCTTC. This codes for CASSLDGLAGGRFNEQFF.